These T cell receptor beta chains were read from a single sample in a study of T cell responses to AZD1222 COVID-19 vaccine. The repertoire was sequenced with immunoSEQ multiplex PCR; TCRdb's copy has only in-frame clones and lacks some. The sample lists 170,000 or so clones; about 92% were seen once. This specimen consisted of peripheral blood, obtained on day 0 of AZD1222 vaccination. The receptor set was obtained from an adult in good health. CDR3s include the opening cysteine and the closing phenylalanine or tryptophan. Fields, in order: J gene, clone size, V gene, CDR3 protein. Only part of the rows carry a size: once, few, many, or a class if the clone is expanded.

J: TRBJ1-4; size: NA; V: TRBV30; CDR3: CAWGSTGNEKLFF
J: TRBJ2-7; size: NA; V: TRBV12-3/TRBV12-4; CDR3: CASSSQYEQYF
J: TRBJ1-1; size: few; V: TRBV7-2; CDR3: CASSSGQGSEAFF
J: TRBJ1-1; size: NA; V: TRBV5-4; CDR3: CASSSPARMNTEAFF
J: TRBJ2-1; size: NA; V: TRBV19; CDR3: CASSMTTYYNEQFF
J: TRBJ1-6; size: NA; V: TRBV14; CDR3: CASSARWSHNSPLHF
J: TRBJ1-2; size: once; V: TRBV7-8; CDR3: CASSSGGSGDYGYTF
J: TRBJ1-4; size: NA; V: TRBV30; CDR3: CAWSGNQQLFF
J: TRBJ2-3; size: NA; V: TRBV4-2; CDR3: CASSQETRSGGAPDTQYF
J: TRBJ2-1; size: NA; V: TRBV28; CDR3: CASSLQAVGNEQFF
J: TRBJ1-2; size: NA; V: TRBV10-3; CDR3: CAISESFLSGRTSYGYTF
J: TRBJ2-5; size: NA; V: TRBV14; CDR3: CASSQDWVGTQYF
J: TRBJ1-5; size: NA; V: TRBV20-1; CDR3: CSASKGNQPQHF
J: TRBJ1-1; size: NA; V: TRBV6-1; CDR3: CASSELRRLNTEAFF
J: TRBJ1-1; size: NA; V: TRBV5-4; CDR3: CASSGQGGNTEAFF
J: TRBJ1-1; size: NA; V: TRBV9; CDR3: CASSVGRGKGDTEAFF
J: TRBJ1-2; size: NA; V: TRBV5-1; CDR3: CASSRQGEVYGYTF
J: TRBJ2-7; size: NA; V: TRBV3-1/TRBV3-2; CDR3: CASSQDRRRPQYF
J: TRBJ2-2; size: NA; V: TRBV4-2; CDR3: CASTPTGGRNTGELFF
J: TRBJ1-2; size: NA; V: TRBV7-2; CDR3: CASSIQTGNYGYTF
J: TRBJ1-6; size: NA; V: TRBV13; CDR3: CASSLAQGRSPLHF
J: TRBJ1-3; size: NA; V: TRBV6-1; CDR3: CASSELRTAGPLYF
J: TRBJ1-5; size: NA; V: TRBV27; CDR3: CASSLNSGAGNQPQHF
J: TRBJ2-7; size: NA; V: TRBV3-1/TRBV3-2; CDR3: CASSRQGPLREQYF
J: TRBJ2-3; size: NA; V: TRBV7-2; CDR3: CASSLIRSSGTSTDTQYF
J: TRBJ1-5; size: NA; V: TRBV7-2; CDR3: CASSLYRSNQPQHF
J: TRBJ2-7; size: NA; V: TRBV11-2; CDR3: CASSLDQADEQYF
J: TRBJ1-1; size: NA; V: TRBV6-5; CDR3: CASSYGALNTEAFF